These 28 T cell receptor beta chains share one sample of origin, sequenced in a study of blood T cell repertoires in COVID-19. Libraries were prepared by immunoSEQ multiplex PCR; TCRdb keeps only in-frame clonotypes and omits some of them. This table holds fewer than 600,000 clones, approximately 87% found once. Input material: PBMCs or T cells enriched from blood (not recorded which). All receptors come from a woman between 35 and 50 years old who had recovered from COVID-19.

DNA for the CDR3: TGTGCCAGCAGCAGCGGGACTAGCGGGAGAGAGTACTTC. Amino acids: CASSSGTSGREYF. The chain carries TRBV7-2 and TRBJ2-7; 14 bases fit TRBD2. With V trimmed by 5 bases and J by 11 bases, 5 bases remained unmatched. The CDR3 is 13 residues long. The germline V gene has CDR1 SGHTA and CDR2 FQGNSA. The whole variable domain, filled in from reference TRBV7-2 and TRBJ2-7, reads GAGVSQSPSNKVTEKGKDVELRCDPISGHTALYWYRQSLGQGLEFLIYFQGNSAPDKSGLPSDRFSAERTGGSVSTLTIQRTQQEDSAVYLCASSSGTSGREYFGPGTRLTVT.

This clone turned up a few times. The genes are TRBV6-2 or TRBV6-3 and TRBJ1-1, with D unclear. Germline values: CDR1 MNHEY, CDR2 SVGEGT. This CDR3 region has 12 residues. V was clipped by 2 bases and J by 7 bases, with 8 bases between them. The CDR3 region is CASSYSAGEAFF. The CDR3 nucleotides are TGTGCCAGCAGTTACAGTGCGGGTGAAGCTTTCTTT.

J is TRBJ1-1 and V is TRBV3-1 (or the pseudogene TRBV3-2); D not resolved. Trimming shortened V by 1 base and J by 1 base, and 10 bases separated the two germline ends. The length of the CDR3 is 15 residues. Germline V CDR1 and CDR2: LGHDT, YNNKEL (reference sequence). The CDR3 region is CASSQAGLGNTEAFF. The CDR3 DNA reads TGTGCCAGCAGCCAAGCTGGACTCGGGAACACTGAAGCTTTCTTT.

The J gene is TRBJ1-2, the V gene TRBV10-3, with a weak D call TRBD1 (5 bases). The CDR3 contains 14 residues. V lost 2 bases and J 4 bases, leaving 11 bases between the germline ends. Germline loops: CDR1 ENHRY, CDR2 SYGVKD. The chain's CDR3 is CAISEGREGYGYTF. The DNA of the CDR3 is TGTGCCATCAGTGAGGGCAGGGAGGGCTATGGCTACACCTTC.

The CDR3 DNA reads as TGTGCCAGCAGTTGGACAGGGGCCCAGCCCCAGCATTTT. Protein product: CASSWTGAQPQHF. This sequence joins TRBV6-2 or TRBV6-3 and TRBJ1-5; TRBD1 aligns across 9 bases. This CDR3 is 13 amino acids long. With V trimmed by 4 bases and J by 7 bases, 2 bases remained unmatched. The V gene's germline CDR1 is MNHEY and CDR2 SVGEGT.

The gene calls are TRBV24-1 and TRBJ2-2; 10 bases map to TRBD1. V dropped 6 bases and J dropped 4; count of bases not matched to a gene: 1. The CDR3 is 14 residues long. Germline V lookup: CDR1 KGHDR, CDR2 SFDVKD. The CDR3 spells CATSRTGGTGELFF. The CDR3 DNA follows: TGTGCCACCAGTAGGACAGGGGGCACCGGGGAGCTGTTTTTT.

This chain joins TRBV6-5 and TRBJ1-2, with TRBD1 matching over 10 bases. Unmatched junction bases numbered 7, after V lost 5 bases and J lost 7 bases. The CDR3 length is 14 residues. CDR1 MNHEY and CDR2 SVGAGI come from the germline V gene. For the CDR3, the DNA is TGTGCCAGCAGTCGCGACAGGGGGCTGGTTGGCTACACCTTC. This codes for CASSRDRGLVGYTF.

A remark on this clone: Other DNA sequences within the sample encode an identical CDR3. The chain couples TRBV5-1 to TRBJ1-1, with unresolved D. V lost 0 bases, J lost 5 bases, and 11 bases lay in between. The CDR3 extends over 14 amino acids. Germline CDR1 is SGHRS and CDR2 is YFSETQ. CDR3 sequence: CASSLAPGRTEAFF. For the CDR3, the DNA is TGCGCCAGCAGCTTGGCACCCGGTCGGACTGAAGCTTTCTTT.

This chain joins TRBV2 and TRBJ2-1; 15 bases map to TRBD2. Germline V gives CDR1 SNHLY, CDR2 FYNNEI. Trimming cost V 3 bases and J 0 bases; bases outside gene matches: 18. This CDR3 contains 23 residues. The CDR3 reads CASSDEAASGTSGRYRSYNEQFF. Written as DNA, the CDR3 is TGTGCCAGCAGTGACGAGGCGGCGTCCGGGACTAGCGGGAGGTACCGCTCCTACAATGAGCAGTTCTTC.

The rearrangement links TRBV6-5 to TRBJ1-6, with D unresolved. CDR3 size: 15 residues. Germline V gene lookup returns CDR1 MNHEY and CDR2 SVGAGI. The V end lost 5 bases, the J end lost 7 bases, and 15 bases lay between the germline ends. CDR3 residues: CASSISPGRNSPLHF. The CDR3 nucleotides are TGTGCCAGCAGTATCTCCCCAGGTCGAAATTCACCCCTCCACTTT.

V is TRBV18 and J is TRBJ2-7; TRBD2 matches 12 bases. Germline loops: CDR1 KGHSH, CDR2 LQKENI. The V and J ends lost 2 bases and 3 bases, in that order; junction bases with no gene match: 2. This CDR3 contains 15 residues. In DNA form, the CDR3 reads TGTGCCAGCTCACCAGAGACTAGCGGGGGCTACGAGCAGTACTTC. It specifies CASSPETSGGYEQYF. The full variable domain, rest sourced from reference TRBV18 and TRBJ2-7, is NAGVMQNPRHLVRRRGQEARLRCSPMKGHSHVYWYRQLPEEGLKFMVYLQKENIIDESGMPKERFSAEFPKEGPSILRIQQVVRGDSAAYFCASSPETSGGYEQYFGPGTRLTVT.

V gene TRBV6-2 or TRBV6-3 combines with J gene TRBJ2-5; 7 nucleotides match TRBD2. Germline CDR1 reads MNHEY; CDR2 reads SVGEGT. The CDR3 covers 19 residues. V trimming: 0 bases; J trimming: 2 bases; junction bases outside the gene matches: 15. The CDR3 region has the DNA TGTGCCAGCAGTTACTCGGTATTAGGACGCGGGAGAAGACAAGAGACCCAGTACTTC. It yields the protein CASSYSVLGRGRRQETQYF.

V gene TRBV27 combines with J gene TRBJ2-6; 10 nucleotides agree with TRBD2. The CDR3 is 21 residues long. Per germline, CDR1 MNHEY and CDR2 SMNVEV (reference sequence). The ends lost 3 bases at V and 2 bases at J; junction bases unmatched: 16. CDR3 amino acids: CASSFLVAGGVTQTGANVLTF. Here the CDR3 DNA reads TGTGCCAGCAGTTTCCTCGTAGCGGGAGGTGTAACTCAAACTGGGGCCAACGTCCTGACTTTC. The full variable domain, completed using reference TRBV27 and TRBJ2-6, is EAQVTQNPRYLITVTGKKLTVTCSQNMNHEYMSWYRQDPGLGLRQIYYSMNVEVTDKGDVPEGYKVSRKEKRNFPLILESPSPNQTSLYFCASSFLVAGGVTQTGANVLTFGAGSRLTVL.

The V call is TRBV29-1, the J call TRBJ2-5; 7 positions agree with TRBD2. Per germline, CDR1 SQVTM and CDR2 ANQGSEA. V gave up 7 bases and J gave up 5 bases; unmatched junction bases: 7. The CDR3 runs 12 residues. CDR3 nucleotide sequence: TGCAGCGGGGGGGGTGGAGCGGAGACCCAGTACTTC. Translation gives CSGGGGAETQYF.

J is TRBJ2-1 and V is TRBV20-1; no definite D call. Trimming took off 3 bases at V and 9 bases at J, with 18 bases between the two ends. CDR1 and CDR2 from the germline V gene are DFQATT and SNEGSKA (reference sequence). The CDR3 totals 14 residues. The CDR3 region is CSASVRIERGEQFF. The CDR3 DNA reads TGCAGTGCTAGTGTCCGAATTGAACGCGGTGAGCAGTTCTTC.

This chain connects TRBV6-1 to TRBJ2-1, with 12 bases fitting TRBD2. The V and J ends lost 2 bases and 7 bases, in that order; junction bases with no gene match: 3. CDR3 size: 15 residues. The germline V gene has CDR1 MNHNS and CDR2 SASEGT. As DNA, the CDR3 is TGTGCCAGCAGTGAATCTAGCGGGAGGGGGAATGAGCAGTTCTTC. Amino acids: CASSESSGRGNEQFF.

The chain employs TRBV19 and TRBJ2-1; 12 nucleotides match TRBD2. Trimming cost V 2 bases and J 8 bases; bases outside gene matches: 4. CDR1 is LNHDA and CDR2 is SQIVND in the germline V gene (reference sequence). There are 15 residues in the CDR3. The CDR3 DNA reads TGTGCCAGTAGTATACCGGGACTAGCGGGTGATGAGCAGTTCTTC. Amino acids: CASSIPGLAGDEQFF.

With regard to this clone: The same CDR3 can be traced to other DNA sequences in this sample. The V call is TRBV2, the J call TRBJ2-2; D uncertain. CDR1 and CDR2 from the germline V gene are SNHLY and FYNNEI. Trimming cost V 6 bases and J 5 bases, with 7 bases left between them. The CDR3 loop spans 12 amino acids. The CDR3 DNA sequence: TGTGCCAGCAGCCTCCTGACCGGGGAGCTGTTTTTT. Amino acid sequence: CASSLLTGELFF.

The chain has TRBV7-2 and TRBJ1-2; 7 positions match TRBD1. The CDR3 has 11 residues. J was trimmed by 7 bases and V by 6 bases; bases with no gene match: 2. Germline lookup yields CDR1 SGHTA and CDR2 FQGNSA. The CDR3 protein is CASRYRGGYTF. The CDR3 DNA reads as TGTGCCAGCAGGTACAGGGGTGGCTACACCTTC.

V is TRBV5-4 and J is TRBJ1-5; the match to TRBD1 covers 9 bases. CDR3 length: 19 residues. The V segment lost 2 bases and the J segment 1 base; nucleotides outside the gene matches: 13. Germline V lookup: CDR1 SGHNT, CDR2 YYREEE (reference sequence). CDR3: CASSFFPGTGLLSNQPQHF. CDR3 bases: TGTGCCAGCAGCTTCTTTCCCGGGACAGGGCTTTTGAGCAATCAGCCCCAGCATTTT.

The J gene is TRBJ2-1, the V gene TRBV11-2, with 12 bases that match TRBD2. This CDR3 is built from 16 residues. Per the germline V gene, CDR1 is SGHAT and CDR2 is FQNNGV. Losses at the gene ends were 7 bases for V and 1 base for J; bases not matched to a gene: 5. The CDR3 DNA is TGTGCCAGCATCTCTACTAGCGGGAGGTCCTACAATGAGCAGTTCTTC. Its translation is CASISTSGRSYNEQFF.

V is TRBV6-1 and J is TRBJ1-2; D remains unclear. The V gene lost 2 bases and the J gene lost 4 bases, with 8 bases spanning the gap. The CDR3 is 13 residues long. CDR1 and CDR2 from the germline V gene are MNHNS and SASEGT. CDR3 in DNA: TGTGCCAGCAGTGAACACAGCACCTATGGCTACACCTTC. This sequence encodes CASSEHSTYGYTF.

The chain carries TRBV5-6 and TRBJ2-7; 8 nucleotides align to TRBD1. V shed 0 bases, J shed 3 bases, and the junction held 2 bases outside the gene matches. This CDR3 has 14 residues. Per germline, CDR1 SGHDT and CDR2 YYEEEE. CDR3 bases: TGTGCCAGCAGCTTGGGTGGACAGGGCTACGAGCAGTACTTC. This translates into CASSLGGQGYEQYF.

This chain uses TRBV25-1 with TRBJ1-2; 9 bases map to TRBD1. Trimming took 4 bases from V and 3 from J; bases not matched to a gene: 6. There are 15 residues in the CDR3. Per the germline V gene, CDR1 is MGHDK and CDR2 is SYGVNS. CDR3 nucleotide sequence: TGTGCCAGCAGTGCCCGGACAGGGGCGGACTATGGCTACACCTTC. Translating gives CASSARTGADYGYTF.

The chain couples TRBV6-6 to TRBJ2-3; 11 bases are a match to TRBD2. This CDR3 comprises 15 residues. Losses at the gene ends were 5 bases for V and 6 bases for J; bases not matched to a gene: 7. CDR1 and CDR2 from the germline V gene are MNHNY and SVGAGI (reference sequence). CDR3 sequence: CASSGLAGIKDTQYF. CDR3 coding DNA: TGTGCCAGCAGTGGACTAGCGGGTATCAAGGATACGCAGTATTTT.

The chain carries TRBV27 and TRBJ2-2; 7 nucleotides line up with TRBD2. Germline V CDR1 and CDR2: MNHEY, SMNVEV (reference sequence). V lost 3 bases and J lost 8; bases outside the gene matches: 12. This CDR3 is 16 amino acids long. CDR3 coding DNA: TGTGCCAGCAGTTTCAGTCTAGCGGCTGAACAAGGGGAGCTGTTTTTT. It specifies CASSFSLAAEQGELFF.

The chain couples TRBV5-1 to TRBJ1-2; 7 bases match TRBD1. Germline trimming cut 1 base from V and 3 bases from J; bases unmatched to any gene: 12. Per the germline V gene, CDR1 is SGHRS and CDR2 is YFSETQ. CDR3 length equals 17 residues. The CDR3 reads CASSLRTGGGADYGYTF. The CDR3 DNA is TGCGCCAGCAGCTTGAGGACAGGCGGAGGGGCCGACTATGGCTACACCTTC.

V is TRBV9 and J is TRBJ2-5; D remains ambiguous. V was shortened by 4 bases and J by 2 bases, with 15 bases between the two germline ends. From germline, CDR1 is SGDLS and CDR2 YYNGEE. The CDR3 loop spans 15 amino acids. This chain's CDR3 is CASSPNAGGQETQYF. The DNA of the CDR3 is TGTGCCAGCAGCCCCAACGCAGGTGGGCAAGAGACCCAGTACTTC.